This T cell receptor beta chain comes out of a study of T cell responses to AZD1222 COVID-19 vaccine. To note about this clone: What it binds is not known.

TCRdb's copy holds only in-frame clones and misses some; the assay was immunoSEQ multiplex PCR. The table lists about 130,000 clones, around 93% of them singletons, with more than 3% in the top ten. Findings and caveats of the study: Two doses of AZD1222 preceded a rise in Spike-specific TCR breadth and depth. The sample set comprised mostly white British donors with more females, and clonal diversity was possibly underestimated.

With 1 base removed from V and 10 bases from J, the gap between germline ends came to 12 bases. Germline CDR1 reads SGHNT; CDR2 reads YYREEE (reference sequence). There are 13 residues in the CDR3. This TCR was sampled from an adult who received the AZD1222 COVID-19 vaccine. This sequence joins TRBV5-4 and TRBJ2-1; TRBD2 might be the D (5 bases). Sequenced material: peripheral blood, taken 28 days after the second AZD1222 dose. The CDR3 sequence: CASSLTGDEEQFF. DNA of the CDR3: TGTGCCAGCAGCTTGACCGGGGATGAGGAGCAGTTCTTC.